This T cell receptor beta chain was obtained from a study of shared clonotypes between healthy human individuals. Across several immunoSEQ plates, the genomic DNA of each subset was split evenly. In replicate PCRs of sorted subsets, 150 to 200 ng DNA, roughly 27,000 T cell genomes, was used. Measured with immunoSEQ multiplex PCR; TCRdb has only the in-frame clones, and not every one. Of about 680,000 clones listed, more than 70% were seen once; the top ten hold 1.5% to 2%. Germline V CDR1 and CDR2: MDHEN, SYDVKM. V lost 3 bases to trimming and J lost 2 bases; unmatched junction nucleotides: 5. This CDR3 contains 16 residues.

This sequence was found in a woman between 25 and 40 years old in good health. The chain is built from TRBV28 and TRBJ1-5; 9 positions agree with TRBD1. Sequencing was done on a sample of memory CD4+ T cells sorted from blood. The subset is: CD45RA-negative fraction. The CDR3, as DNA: TGTGCCAGCAGTTTGGGGGACAGGGCCGGCAATCAGCCCCAGCATTTT. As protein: CASSLGDRAGNQPQHF. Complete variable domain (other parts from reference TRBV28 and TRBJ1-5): DVKVTQSSRYLVKRTGEKVFLECVQDMDHENMFWYRQDPGLGLRLIYFSYDVKMKEKGDIPEGYSVSREKKERFSLILESASTNQTSMYLCASSLGDRAGNQPQHFGDGTRLSIL.